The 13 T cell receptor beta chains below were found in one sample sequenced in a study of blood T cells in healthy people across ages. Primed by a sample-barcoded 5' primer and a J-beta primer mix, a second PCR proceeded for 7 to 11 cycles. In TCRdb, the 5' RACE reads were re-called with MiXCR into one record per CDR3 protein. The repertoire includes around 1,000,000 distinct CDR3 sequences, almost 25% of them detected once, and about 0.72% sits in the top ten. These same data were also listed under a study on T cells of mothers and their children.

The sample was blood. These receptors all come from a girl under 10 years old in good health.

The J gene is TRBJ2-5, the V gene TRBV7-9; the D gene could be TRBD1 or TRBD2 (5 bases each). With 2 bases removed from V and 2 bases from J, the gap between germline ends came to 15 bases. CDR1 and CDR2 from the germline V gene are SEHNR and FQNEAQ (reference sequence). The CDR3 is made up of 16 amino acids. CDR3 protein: CASSLRVWDLQETQYF. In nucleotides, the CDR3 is TGTGCCAGCAGCTTAAGAGTGTGGGACCTACAAGAGACCCAGTACTTC.

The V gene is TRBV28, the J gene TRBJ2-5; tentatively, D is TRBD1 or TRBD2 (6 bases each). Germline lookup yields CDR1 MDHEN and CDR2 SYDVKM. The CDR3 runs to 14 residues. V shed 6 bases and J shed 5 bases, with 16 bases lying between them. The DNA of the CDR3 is TGTGCCAGCAGGCTGACAGGAGGGGCCGAGACCCAGTACTTC. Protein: CASRLTGGAETQYF.

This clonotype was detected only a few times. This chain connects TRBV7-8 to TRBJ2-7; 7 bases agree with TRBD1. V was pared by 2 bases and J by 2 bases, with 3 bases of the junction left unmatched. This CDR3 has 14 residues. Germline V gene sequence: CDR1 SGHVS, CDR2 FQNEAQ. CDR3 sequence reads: CASSLWDSPYEQYF. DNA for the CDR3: TGTGCCAGCAGCTTATGGGACAGTCCCTACGAGCAGTACTTC. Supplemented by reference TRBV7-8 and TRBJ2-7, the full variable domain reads GAGVSQSPRYKVAKRGQDVALRCDPISGHVSLFWYQQALGQGPEFLTYFQNEAQLDKSGLPSDRFFAERPEGSVSTLKIQRTQQEDSAVYLCASSLWDSPYEQYFGPGTRLTVT.

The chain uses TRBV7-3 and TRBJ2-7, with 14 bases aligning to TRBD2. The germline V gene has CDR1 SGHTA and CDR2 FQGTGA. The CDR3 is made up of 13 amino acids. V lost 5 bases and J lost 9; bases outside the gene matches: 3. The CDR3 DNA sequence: TGTGCCAGCAGCGCGACTAGCGGGAGGGCGCAGTACTTC. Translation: CASSATSGRAQYF. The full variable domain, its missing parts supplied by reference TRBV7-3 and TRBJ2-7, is GAGVSQTPSNKVTEKGKYVELRCDPISGHTALYWYRQSLGQGPEFLIYFQGTGAADDSGLPNDRFFAVRPEGSVSTLKIQRTERGDSAVYLCASSATSGRAQYFGPGTRLTVT.

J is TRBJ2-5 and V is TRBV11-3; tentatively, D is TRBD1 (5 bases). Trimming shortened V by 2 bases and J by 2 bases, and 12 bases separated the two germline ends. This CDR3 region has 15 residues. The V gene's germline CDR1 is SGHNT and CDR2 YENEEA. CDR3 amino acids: CASSLRRQTQETQYF. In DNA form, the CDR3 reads TGTGCCAGCAGCTTAAGAAGACAGACACAAGAGACCCAGTACTTC.

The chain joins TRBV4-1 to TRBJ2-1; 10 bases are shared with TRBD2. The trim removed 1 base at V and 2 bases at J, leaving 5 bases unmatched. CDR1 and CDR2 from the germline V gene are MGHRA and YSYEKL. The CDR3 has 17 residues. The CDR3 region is CASSQVLSGRPYNEQFF. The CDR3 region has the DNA TGCGCCAGCAGCCAAGTTCTTAGCGGGAGGCCCTACAATGAGCAGTTCTTC.

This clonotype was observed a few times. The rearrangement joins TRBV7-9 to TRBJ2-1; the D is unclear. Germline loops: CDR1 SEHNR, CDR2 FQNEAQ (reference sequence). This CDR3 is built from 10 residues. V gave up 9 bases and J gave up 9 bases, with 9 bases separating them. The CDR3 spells CASSPVEQFF. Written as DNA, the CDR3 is TGTGCCAGTAGTCCGGTTGAGCAGTTCTTC.

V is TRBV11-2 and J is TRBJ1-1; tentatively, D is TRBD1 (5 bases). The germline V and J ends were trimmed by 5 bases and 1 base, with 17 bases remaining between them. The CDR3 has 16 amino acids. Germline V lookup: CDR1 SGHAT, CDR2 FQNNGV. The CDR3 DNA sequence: TGTGCCAGCAGCCTTTTCGGGGGGGTGTCGAACACTGAAGCTTTCTTT. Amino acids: CASSLFGGVSNTEAFF.

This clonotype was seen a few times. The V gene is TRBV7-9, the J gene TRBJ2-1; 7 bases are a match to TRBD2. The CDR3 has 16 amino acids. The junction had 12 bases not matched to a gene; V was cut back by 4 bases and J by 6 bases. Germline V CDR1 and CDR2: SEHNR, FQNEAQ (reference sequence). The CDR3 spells CASSSALAAQPNEQFF. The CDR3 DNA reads TGTGCCAGCAGCTCCGCCCTAGCGGCCCAACCCAATGAGCAGTTCTTC.

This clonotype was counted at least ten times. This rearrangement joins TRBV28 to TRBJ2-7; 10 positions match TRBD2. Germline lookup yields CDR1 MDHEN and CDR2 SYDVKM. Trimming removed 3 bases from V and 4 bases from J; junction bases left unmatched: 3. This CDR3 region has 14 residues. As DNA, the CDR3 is TGTGCCAGCAGTTTTTCTAGCGGGAGTTACGAGCAGTACTTC. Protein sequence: CASSFSSGSYEQYF.

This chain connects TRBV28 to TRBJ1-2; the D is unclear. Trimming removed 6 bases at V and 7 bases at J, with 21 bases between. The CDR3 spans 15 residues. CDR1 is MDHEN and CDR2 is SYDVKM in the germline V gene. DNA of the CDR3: TGTGCCAGCAGCCGAGTCCTAGGGAAGATCGTTGGCTACACCTTC. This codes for CASSRVLGKIVGYTF.

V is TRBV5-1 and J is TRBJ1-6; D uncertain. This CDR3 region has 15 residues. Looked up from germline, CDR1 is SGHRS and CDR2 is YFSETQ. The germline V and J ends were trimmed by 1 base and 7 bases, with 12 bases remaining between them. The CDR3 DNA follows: TGCGCCAGCAGCTTGCGACCCCTCGGGAATTCACCCCTCCACTTT. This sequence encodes CASSLRPLGNSPLHF.

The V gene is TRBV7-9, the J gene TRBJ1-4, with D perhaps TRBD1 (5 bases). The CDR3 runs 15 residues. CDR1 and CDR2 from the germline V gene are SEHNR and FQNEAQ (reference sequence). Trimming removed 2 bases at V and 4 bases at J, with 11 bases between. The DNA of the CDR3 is TGTGCCAGCAGCTTAAGTAACAGGCATAATGAAAAACTGTTTTTT. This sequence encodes CASSLSNRHNEKLFF.